These 13 T cell receptor beta chains were all obtained from the same sample, sequenced in a study of patients and donors after allogeneic stem cell transplantation. MiXCR was run by TCRdb on the RT-PCR reads, yielding one entry per CDR3 protein. The profile shows roughly 960,000 distinct CDR3 sequences, over 15% of them singletons. Sequenced: blood, either unsorted or a sorted T cell fraction (not recorded which). The source of these receptors is a human donor who was either an allogeneic HSCT recipient or a stem cell or donor lymphocyte infusion donor (not recorded which). It is not recorded whose cells these are; they may come from a transplant donor.

This clonotype was detected many times. The chain joins TRBV29-1 to TRBJ2-7; 11 nucleotides line up with TRBD2. With V trimmed by 3 bases and J by 3 bases, 10 bases remained unmatched. Per germline, CDR1 SQVTM and CDR2 ANQGSEA. This CDR3 contains 16 residues. CDR3 protein: CSVEWLAGGGFYEQYF. CDR3 in DNA: TGCAGCGTTGAGTGGCTAGCGGGGGGAGGCTTCTACGAGCAGTACTTC.

This clonotype was seen a few times. This sequence joins TRBV20-1 and TRBJ2-7; TRBD1 aligns across 7 bases. Losses at the gene ends were 6 bases for V and 2 bases for J; bases not matched to a gene: 10. The CDR3 has 14 residues. Germline loops: CDR1 DFQATT, CDR2 SNEGSKA (reference sequence). The CDR3 DNA reads TGCAGTGCCCTGGAACAGGGGAAACCCTACGAGCAGTACTTC. Translation gives CSALEQGKPYEQYF.

This clonotype has only a few counts. The CDR3 reads CSARTGTGGSGANVLTF. The CDR3 bases are TGCAGTGCTAGAACCGGGACAGGGGGCTCTGGGGCCAACGTCCTGACTTTC. The chain uses TRBV20-1 and TRBJ2-6, with 11 bases aligning to TRBD1. The V and J ends lost 2 bases and 0 bases, in that order; junction bases with no gene match: 3. There are 17 residues in the CDR3. Germline V gene sequence: CDR1 DFQATT, CDR2 SNEGSKA (reference sequence).

The chain couples TRBV5-5 to TRBJ2-4, with D maybe TRBD1 (6 bases). This CDR3 spans 15 amino acids. The germline V gene has CDR1 SGHKS and CDR2 YYEKEE (reference sequence). Trimming left V 3 bases short and J 9 bases short, with 19 bases between. The DNA of the CDR3 is TGTGCCAGCAGCTCCGGGGCAGGGGCATATCTCATTCAGTACTTC. Protein: CASSSGAGAYLIQYF.

This rearrangement joins TRBV15 to TRBJ2-5; D is unclear. The V gene lost 0 bases and the J gene lost 1 base, with 9 bases spanning the gap. Germline CDR1 reads LNHNV; CDR2 reads YYDKDF (reference sequence). There are 15 residues in the CDR3. DNA of the CDR3: TGTGCCACCAGCAGAGATGATGGGGTCCAAGAGACCCAGTACTTC. This sequence encodes CATSRDDGVQETQYF. The full variable domain, in which reference TRBV15 and TRBJ2-5 provide the parts outside the CDR3, is DAMVIQNPRYQVTQFGKPVTLSCSQTLNHNVMYWYQQKSSQAPKLLFHYYDKDFNNEADTPDNFQSRRPNTSFCFLDIRSPGLGDTAMYLCATSRDDGVQETQYFGPGTRLLVL.

This clonotype was observed a few times. The rearrangement links TRBV27 to TRBJ2-5, with D perhaps matching TRBD1 (6 bases). This CDR3 is built from 14 residues. V lost 5 bases, J lost 3 bases, and 13 bases lay in between. Germline V gives CDR1 MNHEY, CDR2 SMNVEV (reference sequence). The CDR3, as DNA: TGTGCCAGCAGTCCCCTCAACAGGGAAGAGACCCAGTACTTC. It is translated as CASSPLNREETQYF.

This clonotype was detected once. The rearrangement uses TRBV7-8 and TRBJ2-7, with 7 bases aligning to TRBD2. The CDR3 runs 16 residues. Germline CDR1 and CDR2: SGHVS and FQNEAQ. Trimming at V came to 5 bases and at J to 1 base, leaving 11 bases not matched to a gene. The chain's CDR3 is CASSAGGSGASYEQYF. CDR3 nucleotide sequence: TGTGCCAGCAGCGCCGGGGGGAGCGGGGCATCCTACGAGCAGTACTTC.

V gene TRBV5-1 combines with J gene TRBJ2-2; 7 nucleotides agree with TRBD1. This CDR3 has 15 amino acids. Trimming removed 2 bases from V and 1 base from J; junction bases left unmatched: 2. CDR1 and CDR2 from the germline V gene are SGHRS and YFSETQ. The CDR3 protein is CASSFWTGNTGELFF. CDR3 DNA: TGCGCCAGCAGCTTTTGGACAGGGAACACCGGGGAGCTGTTTTTT.

The rearrangement links TRBV20-1 to TRBJ1-6; D perhaps matches TRBD1 (6 bases). V was cut by 5 bases and J by 10 bases, with 18 bases left in between. Per the germline V gene, CDR1 is DFQATT and CDR2 is SNEGSKA (reference sequence). The CDR3 sequence is 14 residues long. The CDR3 DNA follows: TGCAGTGCTTCGTTGACAGGCCCCCAGTCACCCCTCCACTTT. It is translated as CSASLTGPQSPLHF.

This clonotype was counted only a few times. This chain connects TRBV4-3 to TRBJ2-2; D call uncertain. The length of the CDR3 is 16 residues. Trimming left V 0 bases short and J 0 bases short, with 8 bases between. Germline values: CDR1 LGHNA, CDR2 YSLEER. The CDR3 DNA reads TGCGCCAGCAGCCAAGATCCGCACCCGAACACCGGGGAGCTGTTTTTT. Amino acids: CASSQDPHPNTGELFF.

J is TRBJ2-5 and V is TRBV20-1; 7 bases are a match to TRBD1. CDR1 is DFQATT, CDR2 SNEGSKA, per germline (reference sequence). V trimming: 3 bases; J trimming: 2 bases; junction bases outside the gene matches: 9. The CDR3 is 15 residues long. In DNA form, the CDR3 reads TGCAGTGCTAGTCCCGGGACAGCGAAACAAGAGACCCAGTACTTC. The encoded protein is CSASPGTAKQETQYF.

This clonotype was seen only a few times. The chain is built from TRBV12-3 or TRBV12-4 and TRBJ2-1; 8 bases fit TRBD2. The CDR3 sequence is 16 residues long. V trimming: 6 bases; J trimming: 5 bases; junction bases outside the gene matches: 12. The CDR3 here is CASSTLAGLDHNEQFF. DNA for the CDR3: TGTGCCAGCAGCACCCTGGCGGGACTAGACCACAATGAGCAGTTCTTC.

This clonotype showed up just a few times. V usage is TRBV30 and J usage is TRBJ1-4, with a weak D call TRBD1 (5 bases). With 4 bases removed from V and 5 bases from J, the gap between germline ends came to 11 bases. The CDR3 sequence is 13 residues long. Per germline, CDR1 GTSNPN and CDR2 SVGIG (reference sequence). The CDR3, as DNA: TGTGCCTGGACCCGGGGCGTCAATGAAAAACTGTTTTTT. Encoded protein: CAWTRGVNEKLFF.